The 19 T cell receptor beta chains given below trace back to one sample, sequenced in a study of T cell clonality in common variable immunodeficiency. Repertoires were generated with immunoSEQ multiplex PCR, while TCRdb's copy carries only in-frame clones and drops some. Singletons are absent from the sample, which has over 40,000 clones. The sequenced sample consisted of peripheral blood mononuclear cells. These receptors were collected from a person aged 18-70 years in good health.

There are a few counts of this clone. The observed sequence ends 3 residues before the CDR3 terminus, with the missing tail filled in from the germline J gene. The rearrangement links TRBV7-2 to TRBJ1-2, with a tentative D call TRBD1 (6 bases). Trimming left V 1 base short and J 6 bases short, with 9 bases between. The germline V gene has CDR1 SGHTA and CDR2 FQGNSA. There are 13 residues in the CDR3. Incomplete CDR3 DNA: TGTGCCAGCAGCTTAGGGAGGGGGAATGGC. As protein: CASSLGRGNG. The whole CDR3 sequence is CASSLGRGNGYTF. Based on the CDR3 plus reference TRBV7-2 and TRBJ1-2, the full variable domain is GAGVSQSPSNKVTEKGKDVELRCDPISGHTALYWYRQSLGQGLEFLIYFQGNSAPDKSGLPSDRFSAERTGGSVSTLTIQRTQQEDSAVYLCASSLGRGNGYTFGSGTRLTVV.

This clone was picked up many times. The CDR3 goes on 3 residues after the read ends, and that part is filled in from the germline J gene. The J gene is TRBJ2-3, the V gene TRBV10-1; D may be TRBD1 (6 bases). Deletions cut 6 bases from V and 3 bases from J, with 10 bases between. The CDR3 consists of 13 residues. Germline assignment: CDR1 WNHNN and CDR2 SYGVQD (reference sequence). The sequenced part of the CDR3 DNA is TGCGCCAGCAGATCAGGGGTTACAGATACG. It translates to CASRSGVTDT. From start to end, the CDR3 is CASRSGVTDTQYF.

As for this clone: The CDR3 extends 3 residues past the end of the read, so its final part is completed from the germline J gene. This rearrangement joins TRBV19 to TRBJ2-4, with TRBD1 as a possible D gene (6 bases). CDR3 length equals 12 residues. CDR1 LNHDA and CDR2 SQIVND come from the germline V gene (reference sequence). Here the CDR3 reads CASRGQHYGQYF. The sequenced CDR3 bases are TGTGCCAGTAGAGGACAGCACTATGGT.

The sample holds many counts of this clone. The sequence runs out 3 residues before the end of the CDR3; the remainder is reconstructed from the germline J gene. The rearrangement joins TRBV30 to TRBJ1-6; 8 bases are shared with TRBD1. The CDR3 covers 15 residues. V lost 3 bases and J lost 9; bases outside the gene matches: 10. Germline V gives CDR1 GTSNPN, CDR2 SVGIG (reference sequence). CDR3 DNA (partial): TGTGCCTGGAGAGGCTCAACAGGGGGGGTTTCACCC. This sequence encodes CAWRGSTGGVSP. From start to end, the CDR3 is CAWRGSTGGVSPLHF.

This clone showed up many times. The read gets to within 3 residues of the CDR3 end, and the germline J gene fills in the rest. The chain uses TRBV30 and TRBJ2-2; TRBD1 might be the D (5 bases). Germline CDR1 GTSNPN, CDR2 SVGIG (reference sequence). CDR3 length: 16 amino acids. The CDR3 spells CAWSYTRRIGDEKLFF. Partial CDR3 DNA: TGTGCCTGGAGCTACACCCGAAGAATAGGGGATGAAAAG.

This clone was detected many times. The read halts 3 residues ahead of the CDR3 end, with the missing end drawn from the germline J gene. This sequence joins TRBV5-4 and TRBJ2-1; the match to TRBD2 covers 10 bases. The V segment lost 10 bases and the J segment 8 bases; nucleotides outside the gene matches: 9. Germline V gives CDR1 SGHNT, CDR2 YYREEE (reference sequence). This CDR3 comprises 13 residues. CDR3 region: CAASGGLLDEQFF. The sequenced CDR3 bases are TGTGCCGCTAGCGGGGGTTTACTCGATGAG.

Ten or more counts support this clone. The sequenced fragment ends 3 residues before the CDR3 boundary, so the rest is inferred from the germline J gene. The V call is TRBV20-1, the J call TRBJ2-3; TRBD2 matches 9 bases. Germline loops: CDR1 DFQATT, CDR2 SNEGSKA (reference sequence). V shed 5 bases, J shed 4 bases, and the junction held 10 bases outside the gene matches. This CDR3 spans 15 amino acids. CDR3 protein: CSAAGSGGIADTQYF. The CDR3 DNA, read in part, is TGCAGTGCTGCCGGAAGCGGGGGGATCGCAGATACG.

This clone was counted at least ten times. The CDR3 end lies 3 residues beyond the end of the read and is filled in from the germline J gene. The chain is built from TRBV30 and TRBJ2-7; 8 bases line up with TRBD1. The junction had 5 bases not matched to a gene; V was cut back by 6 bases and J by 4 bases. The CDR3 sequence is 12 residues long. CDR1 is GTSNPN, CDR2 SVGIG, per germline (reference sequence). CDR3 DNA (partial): TGTGCCTGTCAGGGGGCGAGGTACGAG. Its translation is CACQGARYE. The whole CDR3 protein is CACQGARYEQYF. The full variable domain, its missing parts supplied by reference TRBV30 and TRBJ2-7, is SQTIHQWPATLVQPVGSPLSLECTVEGTSNPNLYWYRQAAGRGLQLLFYSVGIGQISSEVPQNLSASRPQDRQFILSSKKLLLSDSGFYLCACQGARYEQYFGPGTRLTVT.

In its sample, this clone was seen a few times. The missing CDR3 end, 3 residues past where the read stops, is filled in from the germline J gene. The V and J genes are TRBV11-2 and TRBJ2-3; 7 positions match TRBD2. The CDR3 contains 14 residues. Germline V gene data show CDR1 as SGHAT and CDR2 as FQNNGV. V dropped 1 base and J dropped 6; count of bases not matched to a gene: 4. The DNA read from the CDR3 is TGTGCCAGCAGCTTAGCGGGGGGTAGGGATACG. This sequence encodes CASSLAGGRDT. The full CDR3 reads CASSLAGGRDTQYF.

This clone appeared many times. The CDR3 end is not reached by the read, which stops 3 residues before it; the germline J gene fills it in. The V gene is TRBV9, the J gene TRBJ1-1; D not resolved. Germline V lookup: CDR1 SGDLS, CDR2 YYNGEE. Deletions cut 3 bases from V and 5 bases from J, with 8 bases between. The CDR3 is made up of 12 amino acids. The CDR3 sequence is CASSDSRTEAFF. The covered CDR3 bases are TGTGCCAGCAGCGACAGTCGGACTGAA.

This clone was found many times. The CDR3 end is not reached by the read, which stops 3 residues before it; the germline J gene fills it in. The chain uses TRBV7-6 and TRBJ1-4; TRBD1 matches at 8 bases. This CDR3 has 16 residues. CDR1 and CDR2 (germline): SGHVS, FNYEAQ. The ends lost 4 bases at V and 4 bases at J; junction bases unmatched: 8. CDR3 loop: CASSSGQARRNEKLFF. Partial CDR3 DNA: TGTGCCAGCAGCTCGGGACAGGCCCGACGTAATGAAAAA.

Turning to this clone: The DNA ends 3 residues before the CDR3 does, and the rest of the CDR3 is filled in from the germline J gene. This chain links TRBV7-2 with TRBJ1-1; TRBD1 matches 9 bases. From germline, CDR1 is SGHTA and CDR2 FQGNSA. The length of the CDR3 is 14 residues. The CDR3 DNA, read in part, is TGTGCCAGCAGCTACCCAGGACAGGGGTACGAA. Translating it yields CASSYPGQGYE. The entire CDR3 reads CASSYPGQGYEAFF.

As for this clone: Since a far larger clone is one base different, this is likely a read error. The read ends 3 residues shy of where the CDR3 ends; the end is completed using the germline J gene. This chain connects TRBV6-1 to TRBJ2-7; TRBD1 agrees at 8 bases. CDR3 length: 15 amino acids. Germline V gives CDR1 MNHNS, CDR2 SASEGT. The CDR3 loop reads CVSSADRGKTYEQYF. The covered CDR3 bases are TGTGTCAGCAGTGCAGACAGGGGTAAGACCTACGAG.

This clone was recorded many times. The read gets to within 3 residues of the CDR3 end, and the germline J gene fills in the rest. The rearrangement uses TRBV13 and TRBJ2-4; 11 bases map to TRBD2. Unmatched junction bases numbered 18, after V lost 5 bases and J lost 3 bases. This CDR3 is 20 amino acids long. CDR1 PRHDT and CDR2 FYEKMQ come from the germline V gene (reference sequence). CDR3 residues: CASSPVGSGGAGLDKNIQYF. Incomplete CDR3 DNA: TGTGCCAGCAGCCCGGTCGGTAGCGGGGGGGCCGGTTTAGACAAAAACATT.

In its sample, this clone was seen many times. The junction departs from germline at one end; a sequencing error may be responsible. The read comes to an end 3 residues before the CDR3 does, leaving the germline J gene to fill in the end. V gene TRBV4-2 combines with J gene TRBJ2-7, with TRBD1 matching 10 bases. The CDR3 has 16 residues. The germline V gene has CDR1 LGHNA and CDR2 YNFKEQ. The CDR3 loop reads CASSFSGTGESYEQYF. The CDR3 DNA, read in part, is TGCGCCAGCAGCTTCTCCGGGACAGGGGAGTCCTACGAG.

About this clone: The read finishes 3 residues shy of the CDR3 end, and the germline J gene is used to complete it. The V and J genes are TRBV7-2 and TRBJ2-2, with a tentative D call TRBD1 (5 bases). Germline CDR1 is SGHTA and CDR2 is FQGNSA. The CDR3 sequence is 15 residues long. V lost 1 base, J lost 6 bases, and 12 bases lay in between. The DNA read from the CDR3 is TGTGCCAGCAGCTTAGGGCAGGGTTTGGCCGGGGAG. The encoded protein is CASSLGQGLAGE. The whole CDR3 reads CASSLGQGLAGELFF.

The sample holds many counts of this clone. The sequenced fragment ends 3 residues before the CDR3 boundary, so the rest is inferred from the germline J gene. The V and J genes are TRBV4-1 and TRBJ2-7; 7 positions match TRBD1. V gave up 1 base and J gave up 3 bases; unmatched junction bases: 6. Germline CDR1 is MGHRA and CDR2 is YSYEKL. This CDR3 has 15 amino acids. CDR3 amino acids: CASSQAETGYYEQYF. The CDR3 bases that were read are TGCGCCAGCAGCCAAGCGGAGACAGGGTACTACGAG.

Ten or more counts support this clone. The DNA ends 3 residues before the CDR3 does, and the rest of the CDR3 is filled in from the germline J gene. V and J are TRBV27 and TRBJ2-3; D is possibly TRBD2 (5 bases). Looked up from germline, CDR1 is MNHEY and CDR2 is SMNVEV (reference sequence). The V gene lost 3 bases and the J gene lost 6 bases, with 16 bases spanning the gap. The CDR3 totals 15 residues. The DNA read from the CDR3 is TGTGCCAGCAGTTTGGCTAGGTGGAGGTCCGATACG. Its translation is CASSLARWRSDT. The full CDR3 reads CASSLARWRSDTQYF.

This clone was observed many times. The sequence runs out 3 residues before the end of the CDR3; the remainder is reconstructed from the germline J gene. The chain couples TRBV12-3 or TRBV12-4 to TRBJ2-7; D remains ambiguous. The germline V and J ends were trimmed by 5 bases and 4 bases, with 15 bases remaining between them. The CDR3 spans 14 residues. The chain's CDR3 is CASSLSSGFYEQYF. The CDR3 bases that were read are TGTGCCAGCAGTCTCTCGTCCGGGTTTTACGAG.